This TCR beta chain derives from a study of T cells in Graves' hyperthyroidism and ophthalmopathy. TCR beta CDR3 sequences were amplified from RNA transcripts. An initial round of RT-PCR targeting the TCR CDR3 relied on the HTBI primer set. TCRdb processed the multiplex PCR reads anew with MiXCR; each CDR3 protein has one entry. The sample carries about 400,000 distinct CDR3 sequences, around 14% recorded once. CDR3 length: 15 residues. Germline V CDR1 and CDR2: SNHLY, FYNNEI. Trimming took 2 bases from V and 7 from J; bases not matched to a gene: 8. This chain joins TRBV2 and TRBJ2-4, with 7 positions matching TRBD2. The sequence was collected from a woman aged 18-29 years with Graves' hyperthyroidism that later progressed to Graves' ophthalmopathy. Sample: blood. As DNA, the CDR3 is TGTGCCAGCAGTGAATTCATCAACGGGAGGAACATTCAGTACTTC. It translates to CASSEFINGRNIQYF.